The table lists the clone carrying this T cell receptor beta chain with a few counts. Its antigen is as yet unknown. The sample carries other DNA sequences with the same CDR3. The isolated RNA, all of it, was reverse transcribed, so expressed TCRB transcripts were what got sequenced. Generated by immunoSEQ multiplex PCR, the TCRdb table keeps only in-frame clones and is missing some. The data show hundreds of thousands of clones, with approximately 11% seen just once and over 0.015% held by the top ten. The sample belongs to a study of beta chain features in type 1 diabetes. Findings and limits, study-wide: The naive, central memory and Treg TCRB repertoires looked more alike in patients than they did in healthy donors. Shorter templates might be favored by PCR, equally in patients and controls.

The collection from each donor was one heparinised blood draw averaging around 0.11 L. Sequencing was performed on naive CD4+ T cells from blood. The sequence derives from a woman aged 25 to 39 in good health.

CDR3 nucleotides: TGTGCCAGCAGCCTGGGCCTCCAAGAGACCCAGTACTTC. Translation gives CASSLGLQETQYF. V is TRBV7-3 and J is TRBJ2-5; D remains ambiguous. The CDR3 spans 13 residues. Germline CDR1 is SGHTA and CDR2 is FQGTGA. Trimming stripped 5 bases from V and 1 base from J, with 8 bases between.